Each of the 15 T cell receptor beta chains below was sequenced from the same sample in a study of cytomegalovirus exposure and HLA in healthy donors. The PCR was carried out with 60 Vbeta primers and 13 Jbeta primers. Data came from immunoSEQ multiplex PCR; TCRdb stores just in-frame clones and leaves some out. The data show around 130,000 clones, roughly three quarters seen once. Sequences were obtained from PBMCs. These receptors were taken from a man aged 25-45 years in good health and CMV-seronegative.

The chain uses TRBV29-1 and TRBJ1-2, with 8 bases aligning to TRBD1. The CDR3 contains 14 residues. CDR1 SQVTM and CDR2 ANQGSEA come from the germline V gene. V lost 7 bases to trimming and J lost 0 bases; unmatched junction nucleotides: 7. CDR3 nucleotide sequence: TGCAGCGCTCGGACAGGGCAAGCTAACTATGGCTACACCTTC. Encoded protein: CSARTGQANYGYTF.

This clone showed up just a few times. This sequence joins TRBV5-1 and TRBJ2-1; 7 bases agree with TRBD1. The CDR3 extends over 13 amino acids. V was pared by 3 bases and J by 4 bases, with 1 base of the junction left unmatched. Germline assignment: CDR1 SGHRS and CDR2 YFSETQ. The CDR3 is CASSWGQYNEQFF. DNA of the CDR3: TGCGCCAGCAGCTGGGGACAGTACAATGAGCAGTTCTTC.

In its sample, this clone was seen once. The V call is TRBV9, the J call TRBJ1-1; TRBD1 is a possible D gene (5 bases). This CDR3 spans 13 amino acids. V was pared by 4 bases and J by 9 bases, with 16 bases between. Germline V lookup: CDR1 SGDLS, CDR2 YYNGEE. CDR3 loop: CASSYNDREKAFF. The CDR3 nucleotides are TGTGCCAGCAGCTATAACGACAGAGAAAAAGCTTTCTTT. Combining the CDR3 with reference TRBV9 and TRBJ1-1 gives the whole variable domain DSGVTQTPKHLITATGQRVTLRCSPRSGDLSVYWYQQSLDQGLQFLIQYYNGEERAKGNILERFSAQQFPDLHSELNLSSLELGDSALYFCASSYNDREKAFFGQGTRLTVV.

Note on this clone: The junction departs from germline at one end; a sequencing error may be responsible. The gene calls are TRBV5-1 and TRBJ1-4; TRBD1 is a possible D gene (5 bases). The CDR3 loop spans 15 amino acids. Germline CDR1 and CDR2: SGHRS and YFSETQ. CDR3 residues: CASSLAGQGSEKLLF. The CDR3 DNA reads as TGCGCCAGCAGCTTGGCCGGTCAGGGAAGCGAAAAACTGCTTTTT.

This chain joins TRBV7-9 and TRBJ2-5; D call uncertain. Deletions cut 1 base from V and 5 bases from J, with 5 bases between. This CDR3 region has 12 residues. Germline V gene lookup returns CDR1 SEHNR and CDR2 FQNEAQ (reference sequence). The CDR3 DNA follows: TGTGCCAGCAGCTTAGAATCGGAGACCCAGTACTTC. It codes for CASSLESETQYF.

The chain joins TRBV7-2 to TRBJ1-2; 8 bases align to TRBD1. The CDR3 spans 16 residues. Trimming cost V 5 bases and J 7 bases; bases outside gene matches: 15. The germline V gene has CDR1 SGHTA and CDR2 FQGNSA. CDR3 residues: CASSLSTRTGSSGYTF. The CDR3 coding sequence is TGTGCCAGCAGCCTCAGTACAAGGACAGGGTCGTCTGGCTACACCTTC.

The V call is TRBV7-2, the J call TRBJ1-5, with 8 positions matching TRBD1. V dropped 5 bases and J dropped 2; count of bases not matched to a gene: 5. The germline V gene encodes CDR1 SGHTA and CDR2 FQGNSA. The CDR3 has 15 residues. Here the CDR3 reads CASSPDRGGNQPQHF. The CDR3 DNA reads as TGTGCCAGCAGCCCCGACAGGGGCGGCAATCAGCCCCAGCATTTT.

The chain has TRBV5-1 and TRBJ1-6; D might be TRBD1 (6 bases). The CDR3 is 14 amino acids. The V gene lost 2 bases and the J gene lost 9 bases, with 12 bases spanning the gap. Germline-derived CDR1 and CDR2 are SGHRS and YFSETQ. CDR3 residues: CASSFGGEASPLHF. CDR3 bases: TGCGCCAGCAGCTTTGGGGGCGAGGCTTCACCCCTCCACTTT.

The gene calls are TRBV6-1 and TRBJ1-4, with TRBD1 identical over 7 bases. With 6 bases clipped from V and 8 bases from J, the junction kept 9 bases outside the gene matches. Germline V lookup: CDR1 MNHNS, CDR2 SASEGT. CDR3 length: 14 amino acids. CDR3 in DNA: TGTGCCAGCAGCCCTCAAGGGGACAGAGAAAAACTGTTTTTT. It is translated as CASSPQGDREKLFF.

The table lists this clone with a count of one. The V gene is TRBV5-4, the J gene TRBJ1-5, with unresolved D. In germline, CDR1 is SGHNT, CDR2 YYREEE (reference sequence). Trimming shortened V by 2 bases and J by 0 bases, and 9 bases separated the two germline ends. The CDR3 length is 15 residues. CDR3 protein: CASSFGGDSNQPQHF. As DNA, the CDR3 is TGTGCCAGCAGCTTTGGTGGAGATAGCAATCAGCCCCAGCATTTT.

In this sample, this clone turned up a few times. The chain is built from TRBV29-1 and TRBJ1-4; D is undetermined. Germline CDR1 and CDR2: SQVTM and ANQGSEA. V dropped 5 bases and J dropped 5 bases, with 12 bases sitting between them. The CDR3 sequence is 13 residues long. The CDR3 here is CSVRPQSNEKLFF. CDR3 bases: TGCAGCGTTCGCCCACAGTCAAATGAAAAACTGTTTTTT.

This clone occurred a few times. The chain combines TRBV10-3 with TRBJ2-3, with TRBD2 matching over 7 bases. CDR1 is ENHRY and CDR2 is SYGVKD in the germline V gene. The trim removed 2 bases at V and 5 bases at J, leaving 7 bases unmatched. This CDR3 has 15 residues. CDR3 residues: CAISEGAGVGDTQYF. DNA for the CDR3: TGTGCCATCAGTGAGGGGGCGGGAGTAGGAGATACGCAGTATTTT.

V usage is TRBV4-2 and J usage is TRBJ2-7; 8 positions match TRBD2. Germline CDR1 and CDR2: LGHNA and YNFKEQ. The CDR3 length is 14 residues. Losses at the gene ends were 1 base for V and 4 bases for J; bases not matched to a gene: 3. The CDR3 is CASSQAGGRYEQYF. CDR3 DNA: TGTGCCAGCAGCCAAGCGGGGGGGCGTTACGAGCAGTACTTC.

The chain couples TRBV12-5 to TRBJ1-1; D might be TRBD1 (6 bases). The ends were cut back, 5 bases at V and 4 bases at J, with 35 bases in the middle. This CDR3 region has 21 residues. The germline CDR1 and CDR2 sequences are LGHNT and FRNRAP. This CDR3 is CASGPKIVLKKNRVASTEAFF. Written as DNA, the CDR3 is TGTGCTAGTGGTCCAAAGATTGTACTGAAAAAAAACAGGGTAGCCTCCACTGAAGCTTTCTTT. Filled out from reference TRBV12-5 and TRBJ1-1, the complete variable domain reads DARVTQTPRHKVTEMGQEVTMRCQPILGHNTVFWYRQTMMQGLELLAYFRNRAPLDDSGMPKDRFSAEMPDATLATLKIQPSEPRDSAVYFCASGPKIVLKKNRVASTEAFFGQGTRLTVV.

This chain connects TRBV5-1 to TRBJ2-5; 8 bases line up with TRBD1. This CDR3 has 16 residues. The germline V gene has CDR1 SGHRS and CDR2 YFSETQ. After removal of 0 bases from V and 4 bases from J, the junction contained 8 bases not matched to a gene. Here the CDR3 reads CASSLVEGQVGETQYF. The CDR3 DNA reads TGCGCCAGCAGCTTGGTGGAGGGACAGGTGGGAGAGACCCAGTACTTC.